The clone carrying this T cell receptor (beta chain) was counted a few times. Its cognate antigen is unknown. The data belong to a study of T cell repertoires in cytomegalovirus infection. Across the whole study: Carrying CMV and the relevant HLA type showed in public TCR beta signatures. Study observations and caveats: Dominating the ex vivo response were TCR beta clonotypes that were CMV-specific and HLA-C-restricted.

TCRdb fed the reads into MiXCR, producing one record per CDR3 protein. The data show about 69,000 distinct CDR3 sequences, 28% seen once. Trimming stripped 3 bases from V and 2 bases from J, with 8 bases between. CDR3 length equals 13 residues. Germline V CDR1 and CDR2: SGHTA, FQGNSA. The chain joins TRBV7-2 to TRBJ2-7; D perhaps matches TRBD2 (7 bases). The specimen was CD8+ T cells from cultured PBMCs, collected from culture after CMV antigen stimulation. The receptor was derived from a human donor in good health (CMV status not recorded). Some clones in this sample may be carry-over from other donors' samples. Here the CDR3 DNA reads TGTGCCAGCAGCTTCGGGGGGCCCTACGAGCAGTACTTC. Translation gives CASSFGGPYEQYF. The full variable domain, with the rest looked up from reference TRBV7-2 and TRBJ2-7, is GAGVSQSPSNKVTEKGKDVELRCDPISGHTALYWYRQSLGQGLEFLIYFQGNSAPDKSGLPSDRFSAERTGGSVSTLTIQRTQQEDSAVYLCASSFGGPYEQYFGPGTRLTVT.